These 17 T cell receptor beta chains originate from one sample sequenced in a study of chemoradiotherapy in HPV16-positive cancers. The protocol was immunoSEQ multiplex PCR, while the TCRdb copy is restricted to in-frame clones and leaves out a portion. The profile shows about 7,600 clones, about 80% of them singletons. Sequences were derived from blood, sampled from a patient who underwent chemoradiotherapy. The receptors were gathered from a human donor with HPV-associated anogenital cancer.

The chain employs TRBV18 and TRBJ2-7; D could derive from TRBD1 or TRBD2 (6 bases each). Germline CDR1 KGHSH, CDR2 LQKENI. CDR3 length equals 15 residues. V shed 8 bases and J shed 7 bases, with 24 bases lying between them. DNA of the CDR3: TGTGCCAGCGCCCAGGGGCGCGGGATGGGTGGTGAGCAGTACTTC. It encodes CASAQGRGMGGEQYF.

The genes are TRBV6-1 and TRBJ2-1; D is unclear. Germline CDR1 and CDR2: MNHNS and SASEGT. V shed 10 bases and J shed 0 bases, with 13 bases lying between them. The CDR3 sequence is 14 residues long. Here the CDR3 DNA reads TGTGCCACCCTGAGAGTTAACTCCTACAATGAGCAGTTCTTC. Translation: CATLRVNSYNEQFF.

This chain links TRBV11-1 with TRBJ2-7; possible D gene TRBD1, 6 bases. Trimming removed 5 bases at V and 3 bases at J, with 11 bases between. This CDR3 region has 13 residues. Germline values: CDR1 SGHAT, CDR2 FQDESV (reference sequence). The CDR3 nucleotides read TGTGCCAGCAGCCCCACAGGGTACTACGAGCAGTACTTC. Its translation: CASSPTGYYEQYF.

The CDR3 DNA reads TGCGCCAGCAGTGGTCAGGCGACCGGGGAGCTGTTTTTT. This encodes CASSGQATGELFF. The rearrangement joins TRBV10-2 to TRBJ2-2; D is ambiguous. Germline V gene data show CDR1 as WSHSY and CDR2 as SAAADI. V was shortened by 4 bases and J by 5 bases, with 8 bases between the two germline ends. The CDR3 totals 13 residues.

This chain's CDR3 is CASSHSGGAGTDTQYF. The DNA for the CDR3 is TGTGCCAGCAGTCATAGCGGGGGGGCCGGCACAGATACGCAGTATTTT. This chain joins TRBV7-2 and TRBJ2-3; 11 bases align to TRBD2. With V trimmed by 6 bases and J by 1 base, 6 bases remained unmatched. This CDR3 is built from 16 residues. In germline, CDR1 is SGHTA, CDR2 FQGNSA.

J is TRBJ2-5 and V is TRBV4-1; possible D gene TRBD2, 6 bases. Germline loops: CDR1 MGHRA, CDR2 YSYEKL. The CDR3 length is 15 residues. V was trimmed by 0 bases and J by 0 bases, leaving 8 bases between them. For the CDR3, the DNA is TGCGCCAGCAGCCAAGATGGAGGGTACCAAGAGACCCAGTACTTC. It specifies CASSQDGGYQETQYF.

The chain is built from TRBV2 and TRBJ2-7; D is perhaps TRBD1 (6 bases). The V end was cut by 7 bases, the J end by 2 bases, with 9 bases between. The CDR3 covers 12 residues. Germline CDR1 SNHLY, CDR2 FYNNEI. CDR3 DNA: TGTGCCAGCAAGGACAGAGCCTACGAGCAGTACTTC. The encoded protein is CASKDRAYEQYF.

The V and J genes are TRBV20-1 and TRBJ2-1, with unresolved D. Germline CDR1 is DFQATT and CDR2 is SNEGSKA (reference sequence). Trimming left V 6 bases short and J 6 bases short, with 6 bases between. This CDR3 is 10 amino acids long. The CDR3 reads CSAISNEQFF. As DNA, the CDR3 is TGCAGTGCCATTTCCAATGAGCAGTTCTTC.

This clone was seen only once. V gene TRBV7-9 combines with J gene TRBJ1-1; D not certain. Germline-derived CDR1 and CDR2 are SEHNR and FQNEAQ (reference sequence). The CDR3 is 13 residues long. Trimming removed 5 bases from V and 4 bases from J, with 11 bases in between. In DNA, the CDR3 is TGTGCCAGCAGCCCCGGACTCTTCACTGAAGCTTTCTTT. Translated: CASSPGLFTEAFF.

The chain carries TRBV6-5 and TRBJ2-2; D is ambiguous. The CDR3 totals 14 residues. The germline gives CDR1 MNHEY, CDR2 SVGAGI. V was trimmed by 4 bases and J by 6 bases, leaving 12 bases between them. CDR3 bases: TGTGCCAGCAGTTCCCCCTGGAGTGCCGGGGAGCTGTTTTTT. This sequence encodes CASSSPWSAGELFF.

This clone came up a few times. The rearrangement uses TRBV15 and TRBJ2-2, with a weak D call TRBD1 (6 bases). Trimming left V 5 bases short and J 5 bases short, with 21 bases between. The germline V gene has CDR1 LNHNV and CDR2 YYDKDF (reference sequence). CDR3 size: 17 residues. CDR3 loop: CATSSGTNDPRTGELFF. Here the CDR3 DNA reads TGTGCCACCAGCTCCGGGACAAATGACCCCAGAACCGGGGAGCTGTTTTTT.

The count of this clone is one. This chain joins TRBV2 and TRBJ1-5; TRBD1 matches 8 bases. From germline, CDR1 is SNHLY and CDR2 FYNNEI. The CDR3 totals 15 residues. The V segment lost 7 bases and the J segment 0 bases; nucleotides outside the gene matches: 5. The CDR3 region is CASTRDRHSNQPQHF. The DNA of the CDR3 is TGTGCCAGCACGAGGGACAGGCATAGCAATCAGCCCCAGCATTTT.

The rearrangement links TRBV5-1 to TRBJ1-2; 7 positions agree with TRBD1. This CDR3 has 13 amino acids. Germline trimming cut 6 bases from V and 4 bases from J; bases unmatched to any gene: 6. CDR1 and CDR2 (germline): SGHRS, YFSETQ. DNA of the CDR3: TGCGCCAGCACCCCAGGGGGGACCTATGGCTACACCTTC. Protein product: CASTPGGTYGYTF. The full variable domain, in which reference TRBV5-1 and TRBJ1-2 provide the parts outside the CDR3, is KAGVTQTPRYLIKTRGQQVTLSCSPISGHRSVSWYQQTPGQGLQFLFEYFSETQRNKGNFPGRFSGRQFSNSRSEMNVSTLELGDSALYLCASTPGGTYGYTFGSGTRLTVV.

The genes are TRBV11-2 and TRBJ2-5; 9 bases are a match to TRBD1. V was clipped by 5 bases and J by 8 bases; unmatched bases: 6. The CDR3 is made up of 13 amino acids. Per the germline V gene, CDR1 is SGHAT and CDR2 is FQNNGV. The CDR3 DNA is TGTGCCAGCAGCGTGGGACAGGGTTATACCCAGTACTTC. Protein product: CASSVGQGYTQYF. The whole variable domain, remainder taken from reference TRBV11-2 and TRBJ2-5, is EAGVAQSPRYKIIEKRQSVAFWCNPISGHATLYWYQQILGQGPKLLIQFQNNGVVDDSQLPKDRFSAERLKGVDSTLKIQPAKLEDSAVYLCASSVGQGYTQYFGPGTRLLVL.

A note on this clone: Its ends do not fully match the called genes, so a read error is possible. The chain combines TRBV19 with TRBJ1-6; D is possibly TRBD1 (5 bases). The germline gives CDR1 LNHDA, CDR2 SQIVND (reference sequence). The CDR3 has 17 amino acids. DNA for the CDR3: TGTGCCAGTCGTATGAGATCAGGGTTCTCCTATAATTCACCCCTCCACTTT. Protein product: CASRMRSGFSYNSPLHF.

The V gene is TRBV19, the J gene TRBJ1-1; weak D call: TRBD1 (5 bases). Germline CDR1 reads LNHDA; CDR2 reads SQIVND (reference sequence). Trimming pared 0 bases from V and 5 bases from J, leaving 10 bases between. There are 14 residues in the CDR3. CDR3 nucleotides: TGTGCCAGTAGTATAGACGGAGGGGTTACTGAAGCTTTCTTT. It specifies CASSIDGGVTEAFF.

V usage is TRBV5-1 and J usage is TRBJ1-1; 7 bases agree with TRBD1. Germline V gene data show CDR1 as SGHRS and CDR2 as YFSETQ. The length of the CDR3 is 15 residues. V shed 6 bases, J shed 3 bases, and the junction held 11 bases outside the gene matches. CDR3 region: CASTPADRVYTEAFF. Here the CDR3 DNA reads TGCGCCAGCACCCCAGCCGACAGGGTTTACACTGAAGCTTTCTTT.